The 29 T cell receptor beta chains below come from one sample, sequenced in a study of T cell responses to AZD1222 COVID-19 vaccine. Produced via immunoSEQ multiplex PCR; TCRdb's table is partial and in-frame only. The sample lists more than 100,000 clones, roughly 92% occurring once. This sample comprised peripheral blood, obtained on day 0 of AZD1222 vaccination. The receptors shown here come from an adult in good health.

The rearrangement joins TRBV2 to TRBJ1-2, with D possibly being TRBD1 (6 bases). The CDR3 runs 14 residues. V was trimmed by 7 bases and J by 3 bases, leaving 15 bases between them. Germline V gives CDR1 SNHLY, CDR2 FYNNEI. The CDR3 DNA sequence: TGTGCCAGCATGAGGGGGGGCGCGGACTATGGCTACACCTTC. Translated, it gives CASMRGGADYGYTF.

The CDR3 spells CATSRDRRGASSPLHF. Written as DNA, the CDR3 is TGTGCCACCAGCAGAGATAGGAGGGGCGCGTCTTCACCCCTCCACTTT. V usage is TRBV15 and J usage is TRBJ1-6; TRBD1 might be the D (5 bases). The CDR3 length is 16 residues. Germline CDR1 LNHNV, CDR2 YYDKDF (reference sequence). Between the trimmed V and J ends, which lost 0 bases and 9 bases, there was a span of 15 bases.

V gene TRBV30 combines with J gene TRBJ1-6; 10 bases agree with TRBD1. The CDR3 spans 16 residues. Trimming cost V 3 bases and J 7 bases; bases outside gene matches: 9. Germline V gene sequence: CDR1 GTSNPN, CDR2 SVGIG (reference sequence). CDR3 in DNA: TGTGCCTGGAGGGGACCCGACAGGGGGCCGAATTCACCCCTCCACTTT. It yields the protein CAWRGPDRGPNSPLHF.

This clone was observed a single time. The rearrangement joins TRBV7-3 to TRBJ1-6; 7 nucleotides align to TRBD1. The CDR3 contains 15 residues. Germline lookup yields CDR1 SGHTA and CDR2 FQGTGA. The J segment lost 4 bases and the V segment lost 3 bases, leaving 3 bases of the junction unmatched. The CDR3 nucleotides read TGTGCCAGCAGCTTGAGGACAGGATATAATTCACCCCTCCACTTT. Its translation is CASSLRTGYNSPLHF.

The V call is TRBV10-3, the J call TRBJ1-2; possible D gene TRBD1, 5 bases. Deletions cut 6 bases from V and 4 bases from J, with 9 bases between. The CDR3 runs 12 residues. Germline CDR1 reads ENHRY; CDR2 reads SYGVKD. CDR3 protein: CAIRAGPYGYTF. The CDR3 DNA is TGTGCCATCAGAGCGGGGCCCTATGGCTACACCTTC.

The rearrangement uses TRBV5-8 and TRBJ1-1, with TRBD1 as a possible D gene (6 bases). This CDR3 spans 15 amino acids. Germline CDR1 SGHTS, CDR2 YDEGEE. V was clipped by 6 bases and J by 1 base, with 16 bases between them. Here the CDR3 DNA reads TGTGCCAGCACCGAATCTACGACAGGGAACACTGAAGCTTTCTTT. Amino acids: CASTESTTGNTEAFF.

J is TRBJ2-1 and V is TRBV6-5, with 11 bases aligning to TRBD2. The CDR3 is 15 amino acids. V shed 6 bases and J 3 bases; nucleotides not matched to a gene: 4. Germline values: CDR1 MNHEY, CDR2 SVGAGI. The CDR3 loop reads CASRATSGGYNEQFF. In nucleotides, the CDR3 is TGTGCCAGCAGGGCCACTAGCGGGGGCTACAATGAGCAGTTCTTC.

The rearrangement uses TRBV19 and TRBJ2-1, with D unclear. CDR3 length equals 15 residues. Germline CDR1 reads LNHDA; CDR2 reads SQIVND (reference sequence). Trimming left V 3 bases short and J 1 base short, with 10 bases between. CDR3 DNA sequence: TGTGCCAGTAGTATCGGCAGGTTATCCTACAATGAGCAGTTCTTC. Translation gives CASSIGRLSYNEQFF. Filled out from reference TRBV19 and TRBJ2-1, the complete variable domain reads DGGITQSPKYLFRKEGQNVTLSCEQNLNHDAMYWYRQDPGQGLRLIYYSQIVNDFQKGDIAEGYSVSREKKESFPLTVTSAQKNPTAFYLCASSIGRLSYNEQFFGPGTRLTVL.

The CDR3 loop reads CASSQDLAGVVNGYTF. CDR3 sequence (DNA): TGTGCCAGCAGCCAAGATCTGGCAGGGGTGGTGAATGGCTACACCTTC. J is TRBJ1-2 and V is TRBV3-1 (or the pseudogene TRBV3-2); weak D call: TRBD1 (6 bases). Germline V gene data show CDR1 as LGHDT and CDR2 as YNNKEL (reference sequence). This CDR3 is built from 16 residues. V was trimmed by 0 bases and J by 6 bases, leaving 17 bases between them.

The J gene is TRBJ2-2, the V gene TRBV7-2; 9 nucleotides align to TRBD1. The germline CDR1 and CDR2 sequences are SGHTA and FQGNSA. The V and J ends lost 5 bases and 3 bases, in that order; junction bases with no gene match: 4. The CDR3 is made up of 15 amino acids. The CDR3 DNA is TGTGCCAGCAGCCGTGACAGGGGGGACACCGGGGAGCTGTTTTTT. This gives the protein CASSRDRGDTGELFF. Full variable domain (remainder filled in from reference TRBV7-2 and TRBJ2-2): GAGVSQSPSNKVTEKGKDVELRCDPISGHTALYWYRQSLGQGLEFLIYFQGNSAPDKSGLPSDRFSAERTGGSVSTLTIQRTQQEDSAVYLCASSRDRGDTGELFFGEGSRLTVL.

The V gene is TRBV9, the J gene TRBJ2-2; the D gene is possibly TRBD2 (6 bases). CDR1 and CDR2 (germline): SGDLS, YYNGEE. V lost 2 bases to trimming and J lost 0 bases, with 8 bases between them. The CDR3 sequence is 15 residues long. The CDR3 coding sequence is TGTGCCAGCAGCGTCGGCGGGGCGAACACCGGGGAGCTGTTTTTT. It is translated as CASSVGGANTGELFF. Filled out from reference TRBV9 and TRBJ2-2, the complete variable domain reads DSGVTQTPKHLITATGQRVTLRCSPRSGDLSVYWYQQSLDQGLQFLIQYYNGEERAKGNILERFSAQQFPDLHSELNLSSLELGDSALYFCASSVGGANTGELFFGEGSRLTVL.

Concerning this clone: This specimen includes other DNA sequences encoding the same CDR3. The rearrangement links TRBV5-1 to TRBJ1-3; D remains ambiguous. V lost 0 bases, J lost 3 bases, and 7 bases lay in between. The CDR3 contains 14 residues. CDR1 and CDR2 (germline): SGHRS, YFSETQ. The CDR3 sequence: CASSLEGNGNTIYF. CDR3 sequence (DNA): TGCGCCAGCAGCTTGGAGGGAAATGGAAACACCATATATTTT.

CDR3: CASNLGGVYGYTF. The CDR3 DNA follows: TGTGCCAGTAACCTGGGAGGAGTCTATGGCTACACCTTC. The chain couples TRBV19 to TRBJ1-2; unclear D gene. Germline CDR1 LNHDA, CDR2 SQIVND (reference sequence). V lost 7 bases and J lost 4, with 13 bases in between. The CDR3 loop spans 13 amino acids.

CDR3 region: CASSKVPGQGRQPQHF. The CDR3 DNA reads as TGTGCCAGCAGCAAAGTCCCGGGACAGGGCCGACAGCCCCAGCATTTT. This chain connects TRBV21-1 to TRBJ1-5; no check of the table's D call, TRBD1, against the DNA was made. TRBV21-1 is assigned pseudogene status. This CDR3 region has 16 residues.

This rearrangement joins TRBV5-1 to TRBJ1-1; D is ambiguous. Germline-derived CDR1 and CDR2 are SGHRS and YFSETQ. Trimming cost V 3 bases and J 6 bases, with 18 bases left between them. The CDR3 is made up of 15 amino acids. The CDR3, as DNA: TGCGCCAGCAGCTCCATGGGGAGTATTACTCCTGAAGCTTTCTTT. It is translated as CASSSMGSITPEAFF. The full variable domain, with the rest looked up from reference TRBV5-1 and TRBJ1-1, is KAGVTQTPRYLIKTRGQQVTLSCSPISGHRSVSWYQQTPGQGLQFLFEYFSETQRNKGNFPGRFSGRQFSNSRSEMNVSTLELGDSALYLCASSSMGSITPEAFFGQGTRLTVV.

The chain links TRBV11-1 to TRBJ2-4, with unresolved D. Per germline, CDR1 SGHAT and CDR2 FQDESV (reference sequence). V lost 1 base to trimming and J lost 5 bases, with 6 bases between them. The CDR3 extends over 13 amino acids. The DNA of the CDR3 is TGTGCCAGCAGCTTAGACGATCAAAACATTCAGTACTTC. Its protein is CASSLDDQNIQYF.

This sequence joins TRBV7-6 and TRBJ1-3; D not resolved. V shed 4 bases and J shed 2 bases, with 12 bases lying between them. Germline CDR1 is SGHVS and CDR2 is FNYEAQ. The CDR3 extends over 15 amino acids. In nucleotides, the CDR3 is TGTGCCAGCAGCTCCCCCTGGAAGCCTGGAAACACCATATATTTT. Amino acid sequence: CASSSPWKPGNTIYF.

This clone was detected only once. The chain combines TRBV5-1 with TRBJ2-7; D is unresolved. Per the germline V gene, CDR1 is SGHRS and CDR2 is YFSETQ. Trimming pared 5 bases from V and 6 bases from J, leaving 9 bases between. The CDR3 has 11 residues. The CDR3 DNA follows: TGCGCCAGCAGACGGGTCTCCGAGCAGTACGTC. Encoded protein: CASRRVSEQYV.

V gene TRBV2 combines with J gene TRBJ2-2, with 8 bases identical to TRBD2. Germline values: CDR1 SNHLY, CDR2 FYNNEI. After removal of 6 bases from V and 8 bases from J, the junction contained 11 bases not matched to a gene. This CDR3 is built from 15 residues. The CDR3 DNA sequence: TGTGCCAGCAGACCTATTGCGGGAGGCACGGGGGAGCTGTTTTTT. Translating it yields CASRPIAGGTGELFF. Full variable domain (outside the CDR3, taken from reference TRBV2 and TRBJ2-2): EPEVTQTPSHQVTQMGQEVILRCVPISNHLYFYWYRQILGQKVEFLVSFYNNEISEKSEIFDDQFSVERPDGSNFTLKIRSTKLEDSAMYFCASRPIAGGTGELFFGEGSRLTVL.

This chain joins TRBV7-9 and TRBJ2-2; D is undetermined. The CDR3 spans 13 residues. The germline CDR1 and CDR2 sequences are SEHNR and FQNEAQ (reference sequence). Trimming removed 3 bases from V and 8 bases from J, with 10 bases in between. This CDR3 is CASSFGYPGELFF. The CDR3 DNA follows: TGTGCCAGCAGCTTTGGATACCCAGGGGAGCTGTTTTTT.

The V and J genes are TRBV11-2 and TRBJ1-1; tentatively, D is TRBD1 (6 bases). The V and J ends lost 0 bases and 4 bases respectively, with 9 bases between them. The CDR3 length is 14 residues. The germline V gene encodes CDR1 SGHAT and CDR2 FQNNGV. CDR3 protein: CASSLEGGVTEAFF. CDR3 DNA sequence: TGTGCCAGCAGCTTAGAAGGGGGGGTCACTGAAGCTTTCTTT.

This sequence joins TRBV6-5 and TRBJ1-5, with D possibly being TRBD1 (6 bases). V dropped 5 bases and J dropped 5 bases, with 13 bases sitting between them. The CDR3 spans 14 residues. CDR1 is MNHEY and CDR2 is SVGAGI in the germline V gene. CDR3 DNA sequence: TGTGCCAGCAGTCCAGTGGGGGCCTATCAGCCCCAGCATTTT. Translated: CASSPVGAYQPQHF.

This clone turned up a few times. The chain couples TRBV3-1 (or the pseudogene TRBV3-2) to TRBJ1-4, with D perhaps TRBD1 (5 bases). This CDR3 is 16 amino acids long. Germline V CDR1 and CDR2: LGHDT, YNNKEL (reference sequence). V was shortened by 1 base and J by 10 bases, with 19 bases between the two germline ends. The CDR3 coding sequence is TGTGCCAGCAGCCAAGGGGGGTCAGGGCGGATCGGAAAACTGTTTTTT. Translation: CASSQGGSGRIGKLFF.

The rearrangement links TRBV2 to TRBJ2-7, with D unresolved. Germline lookup yields CDR1 SNHLY and CDR2 FYNNEI. V lost 2 bases to trimming and J lost 1 base, with 15 bases between them. The CDR3 has 16 amino acids. CDR3 sequence reads: CASSESAPGLSYEQYF. CDR3 coding DNA: TGTGCCAGCAGTGAAAGTGCCCCTGGCCTTTCCTACGAGCAGTACTTC.

The V and J genes are TRBV3-1 (or the pseudogene TRBV3-2) and TRBJ2-3, with a weak D call TRBD1 (5 bases). The CDR3 covers 14 residues. Germline V CDR1 and CDR2: LGHDT, YNNKEL (reference sequence). V gave up 1 base and J gave up 5 bases, with 10 bases separating them. CDR3 sequence (DNA): TGTGCCAGCAGCCAAGTTGCCCAGGGAGATACGCAGTATTTT. This translates into CASSQVAQGDTQYF.

This chain connects TRBV9 to TRBJ2-1; D uncertain. Germline V lookup: CDR1 SGDLS, CDR2 YYNGEE. The CDR3 extends over 12 amino acids. The V gene lost 0 bases and the J gene lost 12 bases, with 10 bases spanning the gap. The CDR3 region has the DNA TGTGCCAGCAGCGTAGGAGATACCCCGCAGTTCTTC. Encoded protein: CASSVGDTPQFF.

The chain employs TRBV7-2 and TRBJ2-3; D unclear. The V end was cut by 4 bases, the J end by 1 base, with 15 bases between. The germline V gene has CDR1 SGHTA and CDR2 FQGNSA. The CDR3 contains 16 residues. As DNA, the CDR3 is TGTGCCAGCAGCTCCGGACGGACCCCTGGCACAGATACGCAGTATTTT. This codes for CASSSGRTPGTDTQYF.

The chain links TRBV11-2 to TRBJ2-3; D might be TRBD2 (6 bases). Trimming cost V 1 base and J 2 bases, with 16 bases left between them. CDR1 and CDR2 from the germline V gene are SGHAT and FQNNGV. This CDR3 is built from 17 residues. CDR3 coding DNA: TGTGCCAGCAGCTTAGGGAGTTGGGCTAGCGACACAGATACGCAGTATTTT. Protein product: CASSLGSWASDTDTQYF.

The chain has TRBV18 and TRBJ2-3; D may be TRBD1 (6 bases). The CDR3 loop spans 15 amino acids. V shed 0 bases and J shed 3 bases, with 10 bases lying between them. The germline CDR1 and CDR2 sequences are KGHSH and LQKENI. The CDR3 nucleotides read TGTGCCAGCTCACCACCAGGCAGGGGAACAGATACGCAGTATTTT. Its translation is CASSPPGRGTDTQYF.